This T cell receptor (beta chain) was obtained from a study of T cell clones after liver transplantation. Across the study: A pre-transplant mixed lymphocyte reaction with TCRbeta sequencing defined graft-donor-reactive clones followed in post-transplant blood. Blood was drawn pre-transplant, before withdrawal, and after full or failed withdrawal.

Unstimulated PBMCs were sorted into CD3+CD4+ and CD3+CD8+ populations. With 0 bases removed from V and 8 bases from J, the gap between germline ends came to 17 bases. CDR1 and CDR2 from the germline V gene are SGHRS and YFSETQ. This CDR3 region has 15 residues. Sequenced by immunoSEQ multiplex PCR; TCRdb stores in-frame clones only, minus some. The table has some 80,000 clones, roughly 85% seen once. This clone was seen a handful of times. The chain uses TRBV5-1 and TRBJ1-1; D is uncertain. The sequenced sample was CD4+ T cells from blood, obtained around 42 months after liver transplant. The sequence was collected from a human patient who received a liver transplant. Some T cells may be provided by the graft donor. The CDR3 region is CASSLAVRVGLEAFF. The DNA of the CDR3 is TGCGCCAGCAGCTTGGCCGTTCGTGTGGGCTTGGAAGCTTTCTTT.